One and the same sample provided the 32 T cell receptor beta chains below, sequenced in a study of blood T cells in healthy people across ages. A J-beta primer mix and a sample-barcoded 5' primer were used in a second PCR of roughly 6 to 11 cycles. One entry per CDR3 protein, called by TCRdb with MiXCR from the 5' RACE reads. The sample has around 600,000 distinct CDR3 sequences, around half seen once. Sequencing input: blood. The source of these receptors is a man older than 75 in good health.

The J gene is TRBJ2-5, the V gene TRBV4-3; 14 positions agree with TRBD2. CDR3 length: 16 residues. V dropped 4 bases and J dropped 4; count of bases not matched to a gene: 5. The germline gives CDR1 LGHNA, CDR2 YSLEER. The CDR3: CASSLGTSGSLETQYF. The CDR3 DNA follows: TGCGCCAGCAGCCTAGGGACTAGCGGGAGTTTAGAGACCCAGTACTTC.

The chain couples TRBV7-2 to TRBJ2-1; weak D call: TRBD1 (8 bases). Per the germline V gene, CDR1 is SGHTA and CDR2 is FQGNSA. Between the trimmed V and J ends, which lost 6 bases and 7 bases, there was a span of 25 bases. The CDR3 extends over 17 amino acids. The CDR3: CASRSYRGGNGGNEQFF. CDR3 DNA sequence: TGTGCCAGCAGGAGCTACAGGGGGGGGAACGGAGGGAATGAGCAGTTCTTC.

This rearrangement joins TRBV30 to TRBJ2-4; 11 positions agree with TRBD2. The CDR3 spans 14 residues. V shed 0 bases, J shed 13 bases, and the junction held 8 bases outside the gene matches. Germline lookup yields CDR1 GTSNPN and CDR2 SVGIG (reference sequence). The CDR3 DNA is TGTGCCTGGAGTGTCGGGACTAGCGGTAGGGAGCAGTACTTC. Its translation: CAWSVGTSGREQYF. The full variable domain, in which reference TRBV30 and TRBJ2-4 provide the parts outside the CDR3, is SQTIHQWPATLVQPVGSPLSLECTVEGTSNPNLYWYRQAAGRGLQLLFYSVGIGQISSEVPQNLSASRPQDRQFILSSKKLLLSDSGFYLCAWSVGTSGREQYFGAGTRLSVL.

A note on this clonotype: This may be a read error: a much more frequent sequence differs by one nucleotide. CDR3 nucleotides: TGTGCCAGCAGTTACTCGATGTTCGGCCCCACTGAAGCTTTCTTT. Translation gives CASSYSMFGPTEAFF. The chain has TRBV6-5 and TRBJ1-1; D not resolved. The CDR3 extends over 15 amino acids. Germline assignment: CDR1 MNHEY and CDR2 SVGAGI. Trimming removed 0 bases from V and 4 bases from J, with 12 bases in between.

V is TRBV11-2 and J is TRBJ1-4; D gene ambiguous. Germline CDR1 and CDR2: SGHAT and FQNNGV. The CDR3 contains 16 residues. V was shortened by 3 bases and J by 0 bases, with 11 bases between the two germline ends. As DNA, the CDR3 is TGTGCCAGCAGCTTGACACTTCTGGCAACTAATGAAAAACTGTTTTTT. It specifies CASSLTLLATNEKLFF.

The CDR3 DNA reads TGTGCCAGCAGTTCGGACAGCCGTAGGGAAAAACTGTTTTTT. This gives the protein CASSSDSRREKLFF. The chain combines TRBV28 with TRBJ1-4, with a tentative D call TRBD1 (6 bases). CDR3 length: 14 residues. Germline V gives CDR1 MDHEN, CDR2 SYDVKM. Trimming removed 4 bases at V and 8 bases at J, with 14 bases between.

This clonotype turned up a few times. The chain employs TRBV12-3 or TRBV12-4 and TRBJ2-5, with TRBD1 as a possible D gene (6 bases). This CDR3 spans 14 amino acids. V was clipped by 5 bases and J by 2 bases, with 12 bases between them. In nucleotides, the CDR3 is TGTGCCAGCAGTACTTGGACAGTACAAGAGACCCAGTACTTC. Its protein product is CASSTWTVQETQYF.

V usage is TRBV6-5 and J usage is TRBJ1-2; D is perhaps TRBD1 (6 bases). The CDR3 extends over 13 amino acids. Germline V gene data show CDR1 as MNHEY and CDR2 as SVGAGI. V was shortened by 6 bases and J by 4 bases, with 12 bases between the two germline ends. In DNA form, the CDR3 reads TGTGCCAGCAGCCGGGACACCCTCTATGGCTACACCTTC. Translating gives CASSRDTLYGYTF.

This clonotype was recorded many times. The genes are TRBV20-1 and TRBJ1-2; 9 bases agree with TRBD1. In germline, CDR1 is DFQATT, CDR2 SNEGSKA (reference sequence). The CDR3 contains 15 residues. With 1 base clipped from V and 5 bases from J, the junction kept 8 bases outside the gene matches. The DNA for the CDR3 is TGCAGTGCTAGAGCCTGGACAGGGGCCAATTATGGCTACACCTTC. Amino acids: CSARAWTGANYGYTF.

This clonotype is a singleton in its sample. The rearrangement uses TRBV20-1 and TRBJ2-1; TRBD2 matches 9 bases. Germline loops: CDR1 DFQATT, CDR2 SNEGSKA (reference sequence). This CDR3 is built from 15 residues. Losses at the gene ends were 5 bases for V and 4 bases for J; bases not matched to a gene: 9. The CDR3 reads CSADIAGANYNEQFF. The CDR3 bases are TGCAGTGCTGATATAGCGGGAGCGAATTACAATGAGCAGTTCTTC.

This clonotype has only a few counts. V usage is TRBV2 and J usage is TRBJ2-3; no clear D gene. V was shortened by 9 bases and J by 4 bases, with 14 bases between the two germline ends. The CDR3 is 13 amino acids. The V gene's germline CDR1 is SNHLY and CDR2 FYNNEI. The CDR3 DNA reads TGTGCCAGAACCAGGCTACCGGCAGATACGCAGTATTTT. Translated: CARTRLPADTQYF.

This clonotype has a handful of counts. This sequence joins TRBV20-1 and TRBJ2-1, with D maybe TRBD2 (6 bases). Germline V lookup: CDR1 DFQATT, CDR2 SNEGSKA (reference sequence). This CDR3 has 15 amino acids. V lost 5 bases and J lost 0, with 14 bases in between. CDR3: CSARYYGSSYNEQFF. CDR3 coding DNA: TGCAGTGCTCGCTATTACGGGAGCTCCTACAATGAGCAGTTCTTC.

V gene TRBV7-2 combines with J gene TRBJ2-1; TRBD2 matches 10 bases. J was trimmed by 14 bases and V by 1 base; bases with no gene match: 11. The CDR3 contains 15 residues. Germline loops: CDR1 SGHTA, CDR2 FQGNSA. The CDR3 nucleotides are TGTGCCAGCAGCTTAGGCAGTAGCGGGAGGAGTAGGAAGTTCTTC. Translation gives CASSLGSSGRSRKFF.

This clonotype was seen only a few times. The chain carries TRBV24-1 and TRBJ2-2; 10 positions match TRBD2. The CDR3 is 15 amino acids. J lost 1 base, V lost 7 bases, and 2 bases had no gene match. Germline V lookup: CDR1 KGHDR, CDR2 SFDVKD. This CDR3 is CATRASGRNTGELFF. The DNA of the CDR3 is TGTGCCACCAGGGCTAGCGGGAGGAACACCGGGGAGCTGTTTTTT.

This clonotype was picked up a small number of times. This rearrangement joins TRBV11-2 to TRBJ2-5, with 8 bases lining up with TRBD2. This CDR3 is built from 14 residues. The trim removed 3 bases at V and 2 bases at J, leaving 2 bases unmatched. The V gene's germline CDR1 is SGHAT and CDR2 FQNNGV. CDR3 sequence: CASSFGLAQETQYF. The CDR3 bases are TGTGCCAGCAGCTTCGGACTAGCACAAGAGACCCAGTACTTC.

The CDR3 DNA is TGTGCCAGCAGCGGAGGGAGGGGATTCGGTATCGCTGAAGCTTTCTTT. Its translation: CASSGGRGFGIAEAFF. V and J are TRBV9 and TRBJ1-1, with D maybe TRBD1 (5 bases). Trimming cost V 3 bases and J 6 bases, with 21 bases left between them. Per the germline V gene, CDR1 is SGDLS and CDR2 is YYNGEE. This CDR3 contains 16 residues.

V usage is TRBV15 and J usage is TRBJ2-4; no definite D call. Matching the DNA end better, TRBJ2-7 makes the J call doubtful. The germline gives CDR1 LNHNV, CDR2 YYDKDF (reference sequence). CDR3 size: 15 residues. In DNA, the CDR3 is TGTGCCACCAGCAGAGATTCCGGCAGATCCCACGAGCAGTACTTC. Encoded protein: CATSRDSGRSHEQYF.

Concerning this clonotype itself: A read error may be the cause here, since a much bigger clone is one base away. The chain couples TRBV7-2 to TRBJ1-1; D is uncertain. V shed 5 bases and J shed 0 bases, with 7 bases lying between them. Germline CDR1 SGHTA, CDR2 FQGNSA. The CDR3 is 13 residues long. CDR3 nucleotides: TGTGCCAGCAGCACCCACATGAACACTGAAGCTTTCTTT. Translation: CASSTHMNTEAFF.

The count of this clonotype is one. The CDR3 bases are TGTGCCAGCAGCCAAGAGGTCAGGCGAAACTCCTACGAGCAGTACTTC. Protein product: CASSQEVRRNSYEQYF. The V and J genes are TRBV3-1 and TRBJ2-7; D not certain. The germline gives CDR1 LGHDT, CDR2 YNNKEL (reference sequence). Trimming stripped 0 bases from V and 0 bases from J, with 12 bases between. The CDR3 consists of 16 residues.

CDR3 DNA sequence: TGTGCCAGCAGCTGTGCGGGCGAAGAGACCCAGTACTTC. Translated: CASSCAGEETQYF. This chain connects TRBV7-2 to TRBJ2-5; tentatively, D is TRBD2 (5 bases). Trimming took 4 bases from V and 3 from J, leaving 9 bases between them. The CDR3 runs to 13 residues. CDR1 and CDR2 (germline): SGHTA, FQGNSA.

This chain links TRBV12-3 or TRBV12-4 with TRBJ1-5; 8 positions match TRBD1. V gave up 5 bases and J gave up 4 bases; unmatched junction bases: 10. The CDR3 consists of 16 residues. The CDR3 reads CASSKPGQVFNQPQHF. The CDR3 nucleotides read TGTGCCAGCAGTAAACCGGGACAGGTTTTTAATCAGCCCCAGCATTTT.

V gene TRBV11-2 combines with J gene TRBJ1-5; D is ambiguous. The CDR3 is 15 amino acids. Germline V gives CDR1 SGHAT, CDR2 FQNNGV. Between the trimmed V and J ends, which lost 1 base and 7 bases, there was a span of 14 bases. The CDR3 here is CASSLALRRYQPQHF. In nucleotides, the CDR3 is TGTGCCAGCAGCTTAGCTCTCAGGAGGTACCAGCCCCAGCATTTT.

Here the CDR3 reads CASSEELAGSTDTQYF. The DNA of the CDR3 is TGTGCCAGCAGTGAGGAACTAGCGGGGAGCACAGATACGCAGTATTTT. The chain has TRBV2 and TRBJ2-3; 10 bases line up with TRBD2. The V segment lost 3 bases and the J segment 0 bases; nucleotides outside the gene matches: 3. Per the germline V gene, CDR1 is SNHLY and CDR2 is FYNNEI. CDR3 length: 16 amino acids.

This sequence joins TRBV6-2 or TRBV6-3 and TRBJ2-5; D possibly matches TRBD1 or TRBD2 (5 bases each). V lost 8 bases and J lost 5, with 18 bases in between. The CDR3 extends over 14 amino acids. Germline lookup yields CDR1 MNHEY and CDR2 SVGEGT. The CDR3 coding sequence is TGTGCCAGCGGGACGCCTAAAGTAGGGGAGACCCAGTACTTC. It is translated as CASGTPKVGETQYF.

The chain couples TRBV29-1 to TRBJ2-1; 7 nucleotides line up with TRBD1. The germline CDR1 and CDR2 sequences are SQVTM and ANQGSEA. Trimming cost V 4 bases and J 2 bases; bases outside gene matches: 5. This CDR3 region has 14 residues. CDR3 region: CSVGGQGAYNEQFF. DNA for the CDR3: TGCAGCGTTGGTGGGCAGGGGGCCTACAATGAGCAGTTCTTC.

This chain joins TRBV5-1 and TRBJ1-1; possibly TRBD1 for D (5 bases). The CDR3 contains 13 residues. Trimming took off 1 base at V and 3 bases at J, with 7 bases between the two ends. Germline CDR1 reads SGHRS; CDR2 reads YFSETQ. The CDR3 here is CASSLWDHTEAFF. The CDR3 nucleotides read TGCGCCAGCAGCTTGTGGGACCACACTGAAGCTTTCTTT.

The chain recombines TRBV28 with TRBJ1-1; D is ambiguous. Germline V gene sequence: CDR1 MDHEN, CDR2 SYDVKM. This CDR3 spans 14 amino acids. Trimming pared 3 bases from V and 1 base from J, leaving 9 bases between. CDR3 nucleotides: TGTGCCAGCAGTTTGTTACAACCGAACACTGAAGCTTTCTTT. Translation gives CASSLLQPNTEAFF.

A few counts support this clonotype. The gene calls are TRBV27 and TRBJ2-5, with D maybe TRBD2 (6 bases). CDR3 length: 15 residues. CDR1 is MNHEY and CDR2 is SMNVEV in the germline V gene (reference sequence). The germline V and J ends were trimmed by 6 bases and 2 bases, with 16 bases remaining between them. The CDR3 reads CASRPFYAGQETQYF. In nucleotides, the CDR3 is TGTGCCAGCAGGCCCTTCTACGCGGGACAAGAGACCCAGTACTTC.

This clonotype was detected a few times. V gene TRBV7-9 combines with J gene TRBJ2-2; 9 nucleotides line up with TRBD1. With 1 base clipped from V and 3 bases from J, the junction kept 0 bases outside the gene matches. This CDR3 contains 15 residues. Germline-derived CDR1 and CDR2 are SEHNR and FQNEAQ (reference sequence). CDR3 protein: CASSLGQGDTGELFF. CDR3 sequence (DNA): TGTGCCAGCAGCTTAGGACAGGGGGACACCGGGGAGCTGTTTTTT. The full variable domain, with the rest looked up from reference TRBV7-9 and TRBJ2-2, is DTGVSQNPRHKITKRGQNVTFRCDPISEHNRLYWYRQTLGQGPEFLTYFQNEAQLEKSRLLSDRFSAERPKGSFSTLEIQRTEQGDSAMYLCASSLGQGDTGELFFGEGSRLTVL.

The V gene is TRBV20-1, the J gene TRBJ1-5, with TRBD1 identical over 8 bases. The trim removed 0 bases at V and 0 bases at J, leaving 4 bases unmatched. CDR1 is DFQATT and CDR2 is SNEGSKA in the germline V gene (reference sequence). This CDR3 comprises 16 residues. CDR3 nucleotide sequence: TGCAGTGCTAGAGAGCCGGGACAGGATAGCAATCAGCCCCAGCATTTT. Translating gives CSAREPGQDSNQPQHF.

This chain joins TRBV6-1 and TRBJ1-2, with a possible D match to TRBD1 (6 bases). With 6 bases removed from V and 1 base from J, the gap between germline ends came to 15 bases. Germline CDR1 MNHNS, CDR2 SASEGT. This CDR3 has 15 residues. CDR3 residues: CASSLRGDRNYGYTF. The CDR3 DNA reads as TGTGCCAGCAGCCTAAGGGGGGACCGTAACTATGGCTACACCTTC.

This clonotype has a handful of counts. V and J are TRBV6-1 and TRBJ2-7, with no clear D. Germline assignment: CDR1 MNHNS and CDR2 SASEGT. Between the trimmed V and J ends, which lost 0 bases and 2 bases, there was a span of 8 bases. The CDR3 runs 14 residues. In nucleotides, the CDR3 is TGTGCCAGCAGTGAAGCCTTGGCGCCCTACGAGCAGTACTTC. Translation gives CASSEALAPYEQYF.